The clone carrying this TCR beta chain turned up a few times. Its antigen is still unknown. The CDR3 length is 15 residues. V lost 5 bases and J 3 bases, leaving 16 bases between the germline ends. CDR1 is MGHDK and CDR2 is SYGVNS in the germline V gene. These data come from a study of T cell repertoires in cytomegalovirus infection. Study-wide background: Well-studied HLA-B-restricted epitopes and recently identified HLA-C-restricted epitopes of CMV were both used in the study. Overall study results and limits: Pooled public TCR beta family frequency picked out CMV carriers with the relevant HLA. The ex vivo response showed dominance by HLA-C-restricted CMV-specific TCR beta clonotypes.

TCRdb reprocessed the reads via MiXCR and lists one record per CDR3 protein. The sample contains hundreds of thousands of distinct CDR3 sequences, approximately 33% of which appear only once. The receptor was isolated from a human donor in good health (CMV status not recorded). Some clones in this sample may be carry-over from other donors' samples. J is TRBJ1-1 and V is TRBV25-1; D may be TRBD1 (5 bases). The specimen comprised cultured CD8+ T cells from PBMCs, sampled from culture after CMV antigen stimulation. The CDR3, as DNA: TGTGCCAGCAGTAGAATTTGGGGCCTGGACACTGAAGCTTTCTTT. This translates into CASSRIWGLDTEAFF.